The T cell receptor (beta chain) under discussion was sequenced for a study of post-analysis software for immune sequencing data. Study details: Patients had relapsing-remitting, secondary progressive or progressive-relapsing multiple sclerosis; some lacked subtype. General study findings and limits: Normalized Chao1 diversity in multiple sclerosis patients fell significantly below that of controls. By F measure, samples from a shared preparation batch strongly co-clustered. Controls showed lower frequencies than patients for four to six TRBV segments, and TRBV5-6, TRBV5-1 and TRBV20-1 were among these.

This CDR3 is built from 12 residues. Trimming removed 4 bases from V and 9 bases from J, with 10 bases in between. Germline V CDR1 and CDR2: SEHNR, FQNEAQ (reference sequence). In regard to this clonotype: Its antigen is not known.

TCR beta cDNA libraries had unique molecular identifiers. A few hundred thousand cDNA molecules came from 1 to 10 million T cells. Each CDR3 protein gets one entry after TCRdb re-called the PCR reads with MiXCR. The table has hundreds of thousands of distinct CDR3 sequences, around 60% seen once; the top ten hold about 10%. The material sequenced was blood. The receptor was derived from a girl aged 2-15 years with multiple sclerosis. This sequence joins TRBV7-9 and TRBJ2-4; no clear D. As DNA, the CDR3 is TGTGCCAGCAGCTCTGATCTGGGCATTCAGTACTTC. Translated: CASSSDLGIQYF.